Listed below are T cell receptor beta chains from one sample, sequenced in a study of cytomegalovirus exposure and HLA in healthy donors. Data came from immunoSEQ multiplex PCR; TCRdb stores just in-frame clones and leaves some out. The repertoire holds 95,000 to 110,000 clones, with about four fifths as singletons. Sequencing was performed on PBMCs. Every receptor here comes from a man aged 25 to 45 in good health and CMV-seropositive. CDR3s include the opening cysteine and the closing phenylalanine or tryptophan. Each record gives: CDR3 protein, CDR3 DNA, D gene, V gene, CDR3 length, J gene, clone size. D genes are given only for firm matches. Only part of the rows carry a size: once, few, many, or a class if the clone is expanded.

CDR3: CASSIPGTSGGAGTDTQYF
DNA: TGTGCCAGCAGCATTCCCGGGACTAGCGGGGGGGCCGGCACAGATACGCAGTATTTT
D: TRBD2
V: TRBV9
length: 19
J: TRBJ2-3
size: -

CDR3: CASREVRDRGFPGEKLFF
DNA: TGTGCCAGCAGGGAAGTCCGGGACAGGGGCTTTCCAGGAGAAAAACTGTTTTTT
D: TRBD1
V: TRBV6-1
length: 18
J: TRBJ1-4
size: -

CDR3: CASSLGGGSGLVAPQHF
DNA: TGTGCCAGCAGCTTAGGGGGGGGTAGCGGTTTAGTAGCACCCCAGCATTTT
D: -
V: TRBV7-9
length: 17
J: TRBJ1-5
size: -

CDR3: CASSLPPPGNTIYF
DNA: TGTGCCAGTAGTCTCCCCCCCCCTGGAAACACCATATATTTT
D: -
V: TRBV19
length: 14
J: TRBJ1-3
size: -

CDR3: CASSLALSGGRQETQYF
DNA: TGTGCCAGCAGCTTAGCGCTTAGCGGGGGGCGACAAGAGACCCAGTACTTC
D: TRBD2
V: TRBV7-6
length: 17
J: TRBJ2-5
size: -

CDR3: CASTGSSYEQYF
DNA: TGTGCCAGCACAGGCAGCTCCTACGAGCAGTACTTC
D: -
V: TRBV2
length: 12
J: TRBJ2-7
size: -

CDR3: CASSLDPSPEQYF
DNA: TGCGCCAGCAGCTTGGATCCTAGCCCGGAGCAGTACTTC
D: -
V: TRBV5-1
length: 13
J: TRBJ2-7
size: -

CDR3: CASSALPGTGDNEQFF
DNA: TGTGCCAGCAGTGCCCTGCCCGGGACAGGAGACAATGAGCAGTTCTTC
D: TRBD1
V: TRBV6-1
length: 16
J: TRBJ2-1
size: -

CDR3: CATSFQGDSYEQYF
DNA: TGTGCCACCTCGTTCCAGGGTGACTCCTACGAGCAGTACTTC
D: -
V: TRBV2
length: 14
J: TRBJ2-7
size: -

CDR3: CASSVDRDPYNEQFF
DNA: TGTGCCAGCAGCGTAGACAGGGACCCATACAATGAGCAGTTCTTC
D: TRBD1
V: TRBV2
length: 15
J: TRBJ2-1
size: once

CDR3: CASSLTGRNTEAFF
DNA: TGCGCCAGCAGCCTCACAGGGAGGAACACTGAAGCTTTCTTT
D: -
V: TRBV5-1
length: 14
J: TRBJ1-1
size: -

CDR3: CASSGQITRPMNTEAFF
DNA: TGTGCCAGCAGTGGACAGATAACAAGACCTATGAACACTGAAGCTTTCTTT
D: -
V: TRBV2
length: 17
J: TRBJ1-1
size: -

CDR3: CASSFDPDAGPNNEQFF
DNA: TGCGCCAGCAGCTTTGACCCGGACGCGGGGCCGAACAATGAGCAGTTCTTC
D: -
V: TRBV5-1
length: 17
J: TRBJ2-1
size: -

CDR3: CSGGGSRGYTF
DNA: TGCAGTGGAGGAGGGTCCAGGGGCTACACCTTC
D: -
V: TRBV20-1
length: 11
J: TRBJ1-2
size: -

CDR3: CASSYSTEGNSPLHF
DNA: TGTGCCAGCAGTTACAGCACAGAAGGAAATTCACCCCTCCACTTT
D: -
V: TRBV6-5
length: 15
J: TRBJ1-6
size: -

CDR3: CASSVHAFTGTNTGELFF
DNA: TGTGCCAGCAGCGTCCATGCCTTCACAGGGACGAACACCGGGGAGCTGTTTTTT
D: -
V: TRBV9
length: 18
J: TRBJ2-2
size: -

CDR3: CASRLYEQYF
DNA: TGTGCCAGCAGACTCTACGAGCAGTACTTC
D: -
V: TRBV2
length: 10
J: TRBJ2-7
size: medium-sized

CDR3: CASSEPGNYGYTF
DNA: TGCGCCAGCAGCGAACCAGGGAACTATGGCTACACCTTC
D: -
V: TRBV5-1
length: 13
J: TRBJ1-2
size: once

CDR3: CASSPQGDQPQHF
DNA: TGTGCCAGCAGCCCACAGGGGGATCAGCCCCAGCATTTT
D: TRBD1
V: TRBV5-5
length: 13
J: TRBJ1-5
size: -

CDR3: CASSSGTGVSPLHF
DNA: TGTGCCAGCAGCTCCGGGACAGGGGTCTCACCCCTCCACTTT
D: TRBD1
V: TRBV9
length: 14
J: TRBJ1-6
size: -

CDR3: CASSKDFLSYNSPLHF
DNA: TGCGCCAGCAGCAAAGACTTCCTCTCCTATAATTCACCCCTCCACTTT
D: -
V: TRBV5-1
length: 16
J: TRBJ1-6
size: once

CDR3: CASSGKQGAGGSTEAFF
DNA: TGTGCCAGCAGCGGAAAACAGGGGGCCGGGGGGTCCACTGAAGCTTTCTTT
D: TRBD1
V: TRBV9
length: 17
J: TRBJ1-1
size: -

CDR3: CASSETSSYNSPLHF
DNA: TGTGCCAGCAGTGAAACGAGCTCCTATAATTCACCCCTCCACTTT
D: -
V: TRBV25-1
length: 15
J: TRBJ1-6
size: -

CDR3: CASSLTQRDRGEKLFF
DNA: TGTGCCAGCAGCTTAACTCAACGGGACAGGGGTGAAAAACTGTTTTTT
D: TRBD1
V: TRBV7-8
length: 16
J: TRBJ1-4
size: -

CDR3: CASSLVTGGPDTQYF
DNA: TGTGCCAGCAGCTTAGTAACAGGGGGTCCAGATACGCAGTATTTT
D: TRBD1
V: TRBV7-8
length: 15
J: TRBJ2-3
size: -

CDR3: CAVRDSRTNTEAFF
DNA: TGTGCCGTACGGGACTCGAGGACGAACACTGAAGCTTTCTTT
D: -
V: TRBV10-3
length: 14
J: TRBJ1-1
size: few

CDR3: CASSYFLAANTEAFF
DNA: TGTGCCAGCAGTTACTTTTTAGCGGCGAACACTGAAGCTTTCTTT
D: -
V: TRBV6-5
length: 15
J: TRBJ1-1
size: -

CDR3: CASRELEGMKTQYF
DNA: TGTGCCAGCAGGGAGTTGGAGGGGATGAAGACCCAGTACTTC
D: -
V: TRBV27
length: 14
J: TRBJ2-5
size: -

CDR3: CAINSGTAYEQYF
DNA: TGTGCCATCAACTCCGGGACAGCCTACGAGCAGTACTTC
D: TRBD1
V: TRBV10-3
length: 13
J: TRBJ2-7
size: -

CDR3: CASSQERGEQFF
DNA: TGCGCCAGCAGCCAAGAGCGGGGTGAGCAGTTCTTC
D: -
V: TRBV4-1
length: 12
J: TRBJ2-1
size: -

CDR3: CASSLVSYGYTF
DNA: TGTGCCAGCAGCTTGGTTTCTTATGGCTACACCTTC
D: -
V: TRBV5-8
length: 12
J: TRBJ1-2
size: -

CDR3: CSSSLAAGGPNEQLF
DNA: TGTTCCAGCAGCTTAGCGGCGGGGGGGCCCAATGAGCAGCTCTTC
D: TRBD2
V: TRBV7-9
length: 15
J: TRBJ2-1
size: -

CDR3: CASSTRGYEQYF
DNA: TGTGCCAGCAGCACACGGGGTTACGAGCAGTACTTC
D: -
V: TRBV21-1
length: 12
J: TRBJ2-7
size: -

CDR3: CASSGTGSGANGLTF
DNA: TGTGCCAGCAGTGGGACAGGCTCTGGGGCCAACGGCCTGACTTTC
D: TRBD1
V: TRBV6-1
length: 15
J: TRBJ2-6
size: few

CDR3: CASSQGGDRGDRGYTF
DNA: TGCGCCAGCAGCCAAGGGGGTGACAGGGGAGATCGTGGCTACACCTTC
D: TRBD1
V: TRBV5-1
length: 16
J: TRBJ1-2
size: -

CDR3: CASSPRTGRNTEAFF
DNA: TGTGCCAGCTCACCCCGGACAGGGCGGAACACTGAAGCTTTCTTT
D: TRBD1
V: TRBV18
length: 15
J: TRBJ1-1
size: -

CDR3: CASSHGTAKGLWQPQHF
DNA: TGTGCCAGCAGCCACGGGACAGCCAAGGGTTTGTGGCAGCCCCAGCATTTT
D: TRBD1
V: TRBV7-8
length: 17
J: TRBJ1-5
size: -

CDR3: CASSYRTAVAYNEQFF
DNA: TGCGCCAGCAGCTACCGGACAGCCGTGGCCTACAATGAGCAGTTCTTC
D: -
V: TRBV5-1
length: 16
J: TRBJ2-1
size: -

CDR3: CAWSVKGGEKTQYF
DNA: TGTGCCTGGAGTGTCAAAGGGGGGGAGAAGACCCAGTACTTC
D: -
V: TRBV30
length: 14
J: TRBJ2-5
size: -

CDR3: CASSDEQGYNQPQHF
DNA: TGTGCCAGCAGTGACGAACAGGGCTACAATCAGCCCCAGCATTTT
D: -
V: TRBV6-1
length: 15
J: TRBJ1-5
size: -

CDR3: CASSDSSYNEQFF
DNA: TGTGCCAGCAGTGACAGTTCTTACAATGAGCAGTTCTTC
D: -
V: TRBV2
length: 13
J: TRBJ2-1
size: -

CDR3: CACPPSGGVADTQYF
DNA: TGTGCCTGCCCCCCCAGCGGGGGGGTTGCAGATACGCAGTATTTT
D: TRBD2
V: TRBV30
length: 15
J: TRBJ2-3
size: -

CDR3: CASSYFPGGAFF
DNA: TGTGCCAGCAGTTACTTCCCAGGGGGGGCTTTCTTT
D: TRBD1
V: TRBV6-5
length: 12
J: TRBJ1-1
size: once

CDR3: CASSLGTGTGYYEQYF
DNA: TGCGCCAGCAGCTTGGGGACCGGGACAGGGTACTACGAGCAGTACTTC
D: TRBD1
V: TRBV5-1
length: 16
J: TRBJ2-7
size: -

CDR3: CASSSDRVYQPQHF
DNA: TGTGCCAGCAGCTCGGACAGGGTGTACCAGCCCCAGCATTTT
D: TRBD1
V: TRBV13
length: 14
J: TRBJ1-5
size: -

CDR3: CASSLSRDETQYF
DNA: TGTGCCAGCAGCTTATCCAGGGATGAGACCCAGTACTTC
D: -
V: TRBV7-3
length: 13
J: TRBJ2-5
size: -

CDR3: CASSDGQGGGVQPQHF
DNA: TGTGCCAGCAGCGACGGACAGGGTGGAGGAGTTCAGCCCCAGCATTTT
D: TRBD1
V: TRBV7-2
length: 16
J: TRBJ1-5
size: -

CDR3: CASSYGDTEAFF
DNA: TGCGCCAGCAGCTACGGGGACACTGAAGCTTTCTTT
D: -
V: TRBV5-1
length: 12
J: TRBJ1-1
size: -

CDR3: CASSFGLSGNTIYF
DNA: TGTGCCAGCAGCTTTGGGCTCTCTGGAAACACCATATATTTT
D: -
V: TRBV13
length: 14
J: TRBJ1-3
size: few

CDR3: CASSPYTTGREQYF
DNA: TGTGCCAGCTCACCATATACGACAGGGCGCGAGCAGTACTTC
D: TRBD1
V: TRBV18
length: 14
J: TRBJ2-7
size: -

CDR3: CASSPRTGGGEKLFF
DNA: TGTGCCAGCAGCCCCCGGACAGGGGGCGGTGAAAAACTGTTTTTT
D: TRBD1
V: TRBV9
length: 15
J: TRBJ1-4
size: -